The next 9 T cell receptor beta chains were all read from a single sample in a study of blood T cell repertoires in COVID-19. Sequenced by immunoSEQ multiplex PCR; TCRdb stores in-frame clones only, minus some. This table has approximately 94,000 clones, around four fifths appearing once. The sample comprised peripheral blood. Receptors were obtained from a man in his 70s with active or convalescent COVID-19.

The chain carries TRBV30 and TRBJ2-5, with TRBD2 identical over 11 bases. The length of the CDR3 is 14 residues. Losses at the gene ends were 4 bases for V and 4 bases for J; bases not matched to a gene: 5. Germline CDR1 GTSNPN, CDR2 SVGIG (reference sequence). CDR3 nucleotides: TGTGCCTGGACGGGAGGACTAGCGGGAGAGACCCAGTACTTC. Translation: CAWTGGLAGETQYF.

The chain recombines TRBV7-2 with TRBJ2-5; D is perhaps TRBD2 (6 bases). There are 14 residues in the CDR3. V was cut by 3 bases and J by 5 bases, with 13 bases left in between. Per the germline V gene, CDR1 is SGHTA and CDR2 is FQGNSA. CDR3 in DNA: TGTGCCAGCAGCTTGGACTATCGGTTGGAGACCCAGTACTTC. This encodes CASSLDYRLETQYF.

The chain employs TRBV2 and TRBJ1-1; tentatively, D is TRBD1 (6 bases). Germline V CDR1 and CDR2: SNHLY, FYNNEI. CDR3 length equals 14 residues. Deletions cut 5 bases from V and 4 bases from J, with 14 bases between. This chain's CDR3 is CASSHQGQGTEAFF. For the CDR3, the DNA is TGTGCCAGCAGTCATCAGGGGCAGGGCACTGAAGCTTTCTTT.

J is TRBJ2-5 and V is TRBV28, with D tentatively TRBD2 (7 bases). CDR1 and CDR2 (germline): MDHEN, SYDVKM. This CDR3 comprises 15 residues. Between the trimmed V and J ends, which lost 5 bases and 8 bases, there was a span of 21 bases. CDR3: CASSPLRGPKRTQYF. CDR3 nucleotides: TGTGCCAGCAGTCCCCTGCGGGGGCCCAAGAGAACCCAGTACTTC. The full variable domain, rest sourced from reference TRBV28 and TRBJ2-5, is DVKVTQSSRYLVKRTGEKVFLECVQDMDHENMFWYRQDPGLGLRLIYFSYDVKMKEKGDIPEGYSVSREKKERFSLILESASTNQTSMYLCASSPLRGPKRTQYFGPGTRLLVL.

This chain uses TRBV9 with TRBJ2-7; tentative D call: TRBD1 (5 bases). V lost 1 base, J lost 1 base, and 12 bases lay in between. Germline V gives CDR1 SGDLS, CDR2 YYNGEE. The CDR3 consists of 15 residues. As DNA, the CDR3 is TGTGCCAGCAGCGTACACCCAGACAGTTCCTACGAGCAGTACTTC. As protein: CASSVHPDSSYEQYF.

The chain joins TRBV4-2 to TRBJ2-1; D is possibly TRBD1 (5 bases). CDR1 is LGHNA and CDR2 is YNFKEQ in the germline V gene. Deletions cut 4 bases from V and 8 bases from J, with 9 bases between. The CDR3 contains 12 residues. CDR3 in DNA: TGTGCCAGCAGCCCTCAGGGCCATGAGCAGTTCTTC. This encodes CASSPQGHEQFF.

The V call is TRBV29-1, the J call TRBJ1-1; 7 bases fit TRBD1. The length of the CDR3 is 15 residues. The V gene's germline CDR1 is SQVTM and CDR2 ANQGSEA. V dropped 5 bases and J dropped 5; count of bases not matched to a gene: 14. In nucleotides, the CDR3 is TGCAGCGTTCAGGGGGACCTTTTTGTGGGGACTGAAGCTTTCTTT. Translated: CSVQGDLFVGTEAFF.

This rearrangement joins TRBV19 to TRBJ2-7, with D maybe TRBD2 (6 bases). Between the trimmed V and J ends, which lost 6 bases and 4 bases, there was a span of 13 bases. The CDR3 runs 13 residues. Germline loops: CDR1 LNHDA, CDR2 SQIVND (reference sequence). The CDR3 region is CASSPGLLYEQYF. CDR3 sequence (DNA): TGTGCCAGTAGCCCGGGACTCCTGTACGAGCAGTACTTC.

This clone was picked up one time. The V gene is TRBV6-6, the J gene TRBJ1-4, with 7 bases aligning to TRBD1. Germline assignment: CDR1 MNHNY and CDR2 SVGAGI (reference sequence). V was clipped by 2 bases and J by 7 bases; unmatched bases: 10. This CDR3 has 16 residues. The chain's CDR3 is CASSYATGVSREKLFF. In nucleotides, the CDR3 is TGTGCCAGCAGTTACGCAACAGGGGTGTCTCGTGAAAAACTGTTTTTT.